Listed below are T cell receptor beta chains from one sample, sequenced in a study of breast tumors, draining lymph nodes, adjacent tissues. One entry per CDR3 protein, called by TCRdb with MiXCR from the multiplex PCR reads. This sample has about 80,000 distinct CDR3 sequences, with approximately 19% found just once. The specimen sequenced was axillary lymph node tissue. Every receptor here comes from a female donor with breast cancer. Some clones in this sample may be carry-over from other donors' samples. CDR3s include the opening cysteine and the closing phenylalanine or tryptophan. D genes are given only for firm matches. Part of the rows lack a size; the others show once, few, many or a class for expanded clones.

J,V,length,D,size,CDR3,DNA
TRBJ1-5,TRBV12-3/TRBV12-4,15,.,many,CASSFGGVMNQPQHF,TGTGCCAGCAGTTTCGGTGGGGTAATGAATCAGCCCCAGCATTTT
TRBJ2-7,TRBV28,17,TRBD2,few,CASSLFILSGSVHEQYF,TGTGCCAGCAGTTTATTTATCCTTAGCGGGAGTGTCCACGAGCAGTACTTC
TRBJ1-6,TRBV6-4,13,.,many,CASSDVTGSPLHF,TGTGCCAGCAGTGATGTCACAGGGTCACCCCTCCACTTT
TRBJ2-5,TRBV7-6,16,TRBD2,many,CASSNTLAGVGETQYF,TGTGCCAGCAGCAACACCCTAGCGGGAGTCGGGGAGACCCAGTACTTC
TRBJ1-5,TRBV4-2,15,TRBD1,.,CASSIGQEFNQPQHF,TGTGCCAGCAGCATCGGACAGGAGTTCAATCAGCCCCAGCATTTT
TRBJ2-1,TRBV5-1,13,TRBD2,many,CASSGLAGDEQFF,TGCGCCAGCAGCGGACTAGCGGGAGATGAGCAGTTCTTC
TRBJ2-1,TRBV5-1,17,TRBD2,many,CASSLGSTSGRASEQFF,TGCGCCAGCAGCTTGGGATCCACTAGCGGGAGGGCCAGTGAGCAGTTCTTC
TRBJ2-1,TRBV18,15,TRBD2,.,CASSRGEGTYNEQFF,TGTGCCAGCTCACGTGGGGAGGGCACCTACAATGAGCAGTTCTTC
TRBJ1-2,TRBV28,14,TRBD1,few,CASSLYRGDYGYTF,TGTGCCAGCAGTTTATACAGGGGAGACTATGGCTACACCTTC
TRBJ2-7,TRBV7-6,13,.,.,CASSLLERYEQYF,TGTGCCAGCAGCTTGCTCGAGAGATACGAGCAGTACTTC
TRBJ2-1,TRBV6-2/TRBV6-3,14,.,many,CTSNVGGGVNEQFF,TGTACCAGCAACGTGGGAGGGGGGGTAAATGAGCAGTTCTTC
TRBJ2-5,TRBV4-1,21,TRBD2,few,CASSLRRGREGMIPRQETQYF,TGCGCCAGCAGCCTTCGCCGTGGGCGGGAGGGGATGATTCCGCGCCAAGAGACCCAGTACTTC
TRBJ1-6,TRBV3-2,15,.,.,CASSRKFTGNSPLHF,TGTGCCAGCAGCCGCAAGTTCACAGGGAATTCACCCCTCCACTTT
TRBJ2-7,TRBV7-2,13,TRBD1,many,CASSLQGRDEQYF,TGTGCCAGCAGCCTACAGGGGCGAGACGAGCAGTACTTC
TRBJ2-5,TRBV4-1,17,.,.,CASSQVVVGLTHETQYF,TGCGCCAGCAGCCAAGTAGTAGTCGGACTAACTCATGAGACCCAGTACTTC
TRBJ2-7,TRBV12-3/TRBV12-4,14,TRBD2,many,CASSYSGPGGEQYF,TGTGCCAGCAGTTATAGCGGGCCGGGAGGCGAGCAGTACTTC
TRBJ1-2,TRBV4-1,13,.,many,CASSQGDTYGYTF,TGCGCCAGCAGCCAAGGGGACACTTATGGCTACACCTTC